This T cell receptor (beta chain) appears in the sequencing data of a study of spatial heterogeneity in lung cancer. Study outcomes and limitations: Intratumoral expanded alpha and beta TCR counts were found to track tumor mutation counts. Of the expanded TCRs, ubiquitous and regional counts tracked the counts of ubiquitous and regional nonsynonymous mutations, respectively.

Time point defined: sample taken at primary tumor resection. There were some 70 donors, all of them untreated patients with early-stage non-small cell lung cancer. CDR3 length: 17 amino acids. J lost 6 bases, V lost 5 bases, and 17 bases had no gene match. Looked up from germline, CDR1 is SGHDN and CDR2 is FVKESK. In this sample, this clonotype turned up many times. Its antigen is unknown. TCRdb passed the 5' RACE reads through MiXCR, listing each CDR3 protein once. This sample has 8,500 to 10,000 distinct CDR3 sequences; just under 3% occur once, and the top ten carry roughly an eighth. The TCR sequence derives from a male donor with early-stage non-small cell lung cancer. The rearrangement uses TRBV14 and TRBJ2-3; 7 nucleotides match TRBD1. Source: lung tumor tissue, taken at surgery. Written as DNA, the CDR3 is TGTGCCAGCAGCACAACAGGGGCGAGGGGTATTTCGGATACGCAGTATTTT. Its translation is CASSTTGARGISDTQYF.